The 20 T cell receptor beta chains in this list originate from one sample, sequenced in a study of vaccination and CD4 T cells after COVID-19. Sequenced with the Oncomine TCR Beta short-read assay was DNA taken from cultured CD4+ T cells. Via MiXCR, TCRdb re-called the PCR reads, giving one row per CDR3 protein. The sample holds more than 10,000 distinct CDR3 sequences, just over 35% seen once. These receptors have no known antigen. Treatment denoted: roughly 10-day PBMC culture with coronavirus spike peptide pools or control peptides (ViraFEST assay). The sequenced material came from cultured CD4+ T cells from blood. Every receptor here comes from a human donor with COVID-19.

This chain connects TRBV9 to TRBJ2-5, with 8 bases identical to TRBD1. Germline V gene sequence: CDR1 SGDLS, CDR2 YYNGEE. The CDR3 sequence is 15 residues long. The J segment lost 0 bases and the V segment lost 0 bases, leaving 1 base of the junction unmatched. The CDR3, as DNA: TGTGCCAGCAGCGTAGACAGGGGGAACCAAGAGACCCAGTACTTC. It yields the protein CASSVDRGNQETQYF.

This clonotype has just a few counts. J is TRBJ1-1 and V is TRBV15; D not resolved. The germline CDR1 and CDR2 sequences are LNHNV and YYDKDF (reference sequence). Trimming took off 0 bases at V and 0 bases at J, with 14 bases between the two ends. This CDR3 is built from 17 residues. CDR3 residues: CATSRDGLSFMNTEAFF. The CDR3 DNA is TGTGCCACCAGCAGAGATGGACTGTCCTTCATGAACACTGAAGCTTTCTTT.

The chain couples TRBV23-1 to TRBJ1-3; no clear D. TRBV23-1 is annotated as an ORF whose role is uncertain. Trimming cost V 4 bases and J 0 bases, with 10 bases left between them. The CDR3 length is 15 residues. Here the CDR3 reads CASSLRRISGNTIYF. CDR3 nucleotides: TGCGCCAGCAGTCTCCGAAGGATCTCTGGAAACACCATATATTTT.

Here the CDR3 reads CASRSGVRRGPGSGANVLTF. DNA for the CDR3: TGTGCCAGCAGATCGGGCGTGCGCAGGGGGCCGGGCTCTGGGGCCAACGTCCTGACTTTC. V is TRBV6-2 or TRBV6-3 and J is TRBJ2-6, with TRBD1 identical over 8 bases. From germline, CDR1 is MNHEY and CDR2 SVGEGT. J lost 0 bases, V lost 6 bases, and 16 bases had no gene match. The CDR3 is 20 amino acids.

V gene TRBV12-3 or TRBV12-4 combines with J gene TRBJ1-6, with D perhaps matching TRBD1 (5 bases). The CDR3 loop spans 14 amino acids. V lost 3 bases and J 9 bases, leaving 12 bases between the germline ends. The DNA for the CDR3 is TGTGCCAGCAGTTTTACGGGGGATCGTTCACCCCTCCACTTT. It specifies CASSFTGDRSPLHF.

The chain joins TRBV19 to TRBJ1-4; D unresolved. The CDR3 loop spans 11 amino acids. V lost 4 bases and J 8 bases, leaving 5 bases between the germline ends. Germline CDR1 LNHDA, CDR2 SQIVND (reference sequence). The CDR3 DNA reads TGTGCCAGTAGTACCGCAGAAAAACTGTTTTTT. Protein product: CASSTAEKLFF.

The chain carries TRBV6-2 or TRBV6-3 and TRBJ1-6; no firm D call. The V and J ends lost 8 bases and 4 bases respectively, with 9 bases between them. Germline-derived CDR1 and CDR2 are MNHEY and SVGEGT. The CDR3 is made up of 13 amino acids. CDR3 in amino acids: CASHSYYNSPLHF. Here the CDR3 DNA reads TGTGCCAGCCACAGTTATTATAATTCACCCCTCCACTTT.

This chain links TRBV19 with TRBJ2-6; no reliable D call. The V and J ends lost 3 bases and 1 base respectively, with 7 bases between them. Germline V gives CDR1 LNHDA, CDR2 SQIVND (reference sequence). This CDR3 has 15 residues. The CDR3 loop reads CASSMVKSGANVLTF. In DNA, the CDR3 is TGTGCCAGTAGTATGGTAAAATCTGGGGCCAACGTCCTGACTTTC.

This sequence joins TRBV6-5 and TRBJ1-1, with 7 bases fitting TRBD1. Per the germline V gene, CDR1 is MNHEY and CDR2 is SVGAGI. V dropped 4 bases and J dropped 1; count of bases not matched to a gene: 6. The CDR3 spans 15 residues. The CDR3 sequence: CASSLGGGSNTEAFF. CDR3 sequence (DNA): TGTGCCAGCAGTTTAGGGGGCGGTTCGAACACTGAAGCTTTCTTT.

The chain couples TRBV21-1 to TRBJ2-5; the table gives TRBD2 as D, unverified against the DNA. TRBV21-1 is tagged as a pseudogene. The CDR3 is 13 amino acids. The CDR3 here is CATSAMGKETQYF. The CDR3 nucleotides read TGTGCCACCTCCGCGATGGGAAAAGAGACCCAGTACTTC.

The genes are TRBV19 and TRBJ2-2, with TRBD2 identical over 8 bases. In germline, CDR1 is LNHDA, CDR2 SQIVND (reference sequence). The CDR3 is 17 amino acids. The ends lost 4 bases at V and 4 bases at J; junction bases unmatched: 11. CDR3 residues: CASSKGVSGGRTGELFF. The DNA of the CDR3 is TGTGCCAGTAGTAAGGGCGTGTCGGGGGGGCGCACCGGGGAGCTGTTTTTT. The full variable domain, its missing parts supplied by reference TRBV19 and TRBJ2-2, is DGGITQSPKYLFRKEGQNVTLSCEQNLNHDAMYWYRQDPGQGLRLIYYSQIVNDFQKGDIAEGYSVSREKKESFPLTVTSAQKNPTAFYLCASSKGVSGGRTGELFFGEGSRLTVL.

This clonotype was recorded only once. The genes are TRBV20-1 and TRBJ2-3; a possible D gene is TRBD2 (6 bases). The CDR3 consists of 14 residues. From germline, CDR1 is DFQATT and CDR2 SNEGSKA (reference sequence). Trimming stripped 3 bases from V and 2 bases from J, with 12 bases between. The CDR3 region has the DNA TGCAGTGCTAGCCCCGGGGGTTCCACAGATACGCAGTATTTT. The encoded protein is CSASPGGSTDTQYF.

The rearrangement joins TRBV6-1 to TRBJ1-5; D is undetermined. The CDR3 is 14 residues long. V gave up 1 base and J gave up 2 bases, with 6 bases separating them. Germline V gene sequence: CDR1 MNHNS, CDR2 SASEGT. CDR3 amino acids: CASSEGWGNQPQHF. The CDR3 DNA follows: TGTGCCAGCAGTGAAGGTTGGGGCAATCAGCCCCAGCATTTT.

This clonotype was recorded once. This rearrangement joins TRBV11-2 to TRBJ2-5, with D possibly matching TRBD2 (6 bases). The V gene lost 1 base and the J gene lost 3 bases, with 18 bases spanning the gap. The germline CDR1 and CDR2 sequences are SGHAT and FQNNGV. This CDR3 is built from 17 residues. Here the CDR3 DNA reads TGTGCCAGCAGCTTAGGTTCTAGGTCGGGGGTCAAAGAGACCCAGTACTTC. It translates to CASSLGSRSGVKETQYF.

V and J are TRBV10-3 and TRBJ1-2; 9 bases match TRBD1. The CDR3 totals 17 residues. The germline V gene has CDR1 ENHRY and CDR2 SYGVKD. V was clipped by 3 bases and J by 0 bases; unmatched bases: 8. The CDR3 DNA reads TGTGCCATCAGTGAATCCGGGACAGGGAGAGCTAACTATGGCTACACCTTC. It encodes CAISESGTGRANYGYTF.

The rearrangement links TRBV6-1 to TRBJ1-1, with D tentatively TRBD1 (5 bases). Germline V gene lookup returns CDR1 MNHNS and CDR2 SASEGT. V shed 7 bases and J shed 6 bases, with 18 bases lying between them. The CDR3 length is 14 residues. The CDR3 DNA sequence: TGTGCCAGCAACCGGCGGGACGGACTTCCTGAAGCTTTCTTT. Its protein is CASNRRDGLPEAFF.

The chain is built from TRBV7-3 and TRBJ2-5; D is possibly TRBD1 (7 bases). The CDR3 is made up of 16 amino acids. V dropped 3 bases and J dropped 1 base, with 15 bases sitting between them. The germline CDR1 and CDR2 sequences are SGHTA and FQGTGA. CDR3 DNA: TGTGCCAGCAGCTTTATTGGCGGGACAGCCCAAGAGACCCAGTACTTC. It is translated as CASSFIGGTAQETQYF.

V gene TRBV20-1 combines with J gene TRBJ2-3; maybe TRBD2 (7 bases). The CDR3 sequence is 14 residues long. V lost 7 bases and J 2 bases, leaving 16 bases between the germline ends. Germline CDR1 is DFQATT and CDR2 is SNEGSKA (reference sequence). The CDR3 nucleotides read TGCAGTGTTTTCGGGGGGCCCTACACAGATACGCAGTATTTT. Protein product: CSVFGGPYTDTQYF.

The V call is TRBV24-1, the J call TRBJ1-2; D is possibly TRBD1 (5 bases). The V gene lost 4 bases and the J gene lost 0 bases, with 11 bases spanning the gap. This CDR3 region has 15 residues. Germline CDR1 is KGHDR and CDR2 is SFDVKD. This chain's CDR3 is CATSDPSTANYGYTF. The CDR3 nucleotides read TGTGCCACCAGTGACCCCTCGACAGCTAACTATGGCTACACCTTC.

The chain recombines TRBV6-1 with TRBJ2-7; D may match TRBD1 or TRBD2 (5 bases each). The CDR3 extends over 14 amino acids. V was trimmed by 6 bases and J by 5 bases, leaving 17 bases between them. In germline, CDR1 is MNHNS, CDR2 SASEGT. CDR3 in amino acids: CASSIGHPRDEQYF. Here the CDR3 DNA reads TGTGCCAGCAGCATAGGACACCCGAGGGACGAGCAGTACTTC.